The sequence of this T cell receptor (beta chain) was determined in a study of breast tumors, draining lymph nodes, adjacent tissues. V shed 2 bases, J shed 4 bases, and the junction held 7 bases outside the gene matches. The CDR3 runs to 16 residues. General observations from the study: Most tumor T cells seemingly derive from lymph node, then expand in tumor. Compared with basal-like, luminal-like tumors shared significantly more repertoire with nontumor tissue. Data only fit, rather than demonstrated, lymph node origin of most tumor T cells. Tumors had less TCR diversity than lymph nodes, more than nontumor tissue.

Many counts were recorded for this clonotype. The antigen is not known. Axillary draining lymph nodes of breast cancer patients supplied the node samples. TCRdb redid the calling of the multiplex PCR reads with MiXCR, one entry per CDR3 protein. The sample includes around 100,000 distinct CDR3 sequences, around 20% of them seen just once. V usage is TRBV12-3 or TRBV12-4 and J usage is TRBJ2-5, with 10 positions matching TRBD1. Input material: axillary lymph node tissue. The TCR comes from a female donor with breast cancer. Some clones in this sample may be carry-over from other donors' samples. As DNA, the CDR3 is TGTGCCAGCAGTTTATGGGACAGGGGAGCGGGAGAGACCCAGTACTTC. This gives the protein CASSLWDRGAGETQYF.